This T cell receptor beta chain emerged from a study of neoadjuvant anti-PD-1 for oral cavity cancer. Whole-study context: Nivolumab at 3 mg/kg was mostly given biweekly, three to four doses, pre-surgery. Patients without progression received a fourth nivolumab dose around day 43, then surgical resection on days 50-56. Findings and limits, study-wide: Each response group had just a few patients in TCR analyses. Higher pretreatment blood Treg/Th17 ratios correlated with higher pretreatment blood and lower post-treatment tumor TCRbeta clonality.

Time point noted: after neoadjuvant nivolumab, at surgical resection. The germline gives CDR1 MGHRA, CDR2 YSYEKL. Trimming removed 0 bases at V and 0 bases at J, with 18 bases between. This CDR3 contains 18 residues. On this clone: As yet, its antigen is unknown.

TCRdb keeps only in-frame clones here, not all; method: immunoSEQ multiplex PCR. The data show over 13,000 clones, about 73% seen once. Sample: PBMCs, taken after nivolumab (anti-PD-1) treatment. V gene TRBV4-1 combines with J gene TRBJ2-7; tentatively, D is TRBD2 (5 bases). This clonotype was sampled from a person aged 35-79 years with oral cavity squamous cell carcinoma. This CDR3 reads CASSQEVPREANSYEQYF. The CDR3 nucleotides read TGCGCCAGCAGCCAAGAGGTTCCGAGGGAAGCCAACTCCTACGAGCAGTACTTC.